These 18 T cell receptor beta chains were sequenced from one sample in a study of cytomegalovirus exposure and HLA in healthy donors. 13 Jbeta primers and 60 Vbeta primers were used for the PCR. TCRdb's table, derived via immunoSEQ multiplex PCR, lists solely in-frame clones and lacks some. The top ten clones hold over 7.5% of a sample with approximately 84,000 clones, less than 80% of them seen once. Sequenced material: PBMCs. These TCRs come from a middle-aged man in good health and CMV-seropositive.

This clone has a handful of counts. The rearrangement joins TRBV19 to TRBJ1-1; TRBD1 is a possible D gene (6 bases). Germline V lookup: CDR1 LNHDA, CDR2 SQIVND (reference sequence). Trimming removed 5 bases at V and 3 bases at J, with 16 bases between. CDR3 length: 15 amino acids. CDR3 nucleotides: TGTGCCAGTAGTTCAGGGGTACGGATGCACACTGAAGCTTTCTTT. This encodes CASSSGVRMHTEAFF.

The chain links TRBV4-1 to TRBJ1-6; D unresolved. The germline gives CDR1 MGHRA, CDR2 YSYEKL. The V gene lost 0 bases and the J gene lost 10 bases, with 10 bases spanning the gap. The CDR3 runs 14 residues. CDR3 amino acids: CASSQDQDISPLHF. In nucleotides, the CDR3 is TGCGCCAGCAGCCAAGATCAGGATATCTCACCCCTCCACTTT.

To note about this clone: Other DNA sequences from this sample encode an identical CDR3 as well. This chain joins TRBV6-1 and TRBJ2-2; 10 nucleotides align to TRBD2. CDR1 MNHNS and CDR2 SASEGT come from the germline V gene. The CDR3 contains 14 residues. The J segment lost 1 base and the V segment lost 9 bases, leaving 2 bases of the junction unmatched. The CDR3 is CASRTSGNTGELFF. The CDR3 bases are TGTGCCAGTCGGACTAGCGGGAACACCGGGGAGCTGTTTTTT.

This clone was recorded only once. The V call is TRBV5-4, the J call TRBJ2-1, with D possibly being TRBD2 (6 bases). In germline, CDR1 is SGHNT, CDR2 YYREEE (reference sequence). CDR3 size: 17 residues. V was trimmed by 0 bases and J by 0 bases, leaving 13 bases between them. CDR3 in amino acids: CASSLAGGSGSYNEQFF. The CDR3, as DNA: TGTGCCAGCAGCTTGGCAGGAGGGTCAGGCTCCTACAATGAGCAGTTCTTC.

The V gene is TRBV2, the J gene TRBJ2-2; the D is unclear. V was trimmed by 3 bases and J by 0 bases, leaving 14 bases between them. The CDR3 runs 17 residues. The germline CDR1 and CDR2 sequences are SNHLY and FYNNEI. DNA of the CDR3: TGTGCCAGCAGTGAGTATCGGAGACTTACGAACACCGGGGAGCTGTTTTTT. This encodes CASSEYRRLTNTGELFF. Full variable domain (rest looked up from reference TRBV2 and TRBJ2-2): EPEVTQTPSHQVTQMGQEVILRCVPISNHLYFYWYRQILGQKVEFLVSFYNNEISEKSEIFDDQFSVERPDGSNFTLKIRSTKLEDSAMYFCASSEYRRLTNTGELFFGEGSRLTVL.

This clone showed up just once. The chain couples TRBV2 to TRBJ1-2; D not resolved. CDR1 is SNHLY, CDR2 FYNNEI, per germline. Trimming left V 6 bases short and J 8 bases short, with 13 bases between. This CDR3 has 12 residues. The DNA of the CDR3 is TGTGCCAGCAGAACCACCCGAGAAGGCTACACCTTC. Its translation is CASRTTREGYTF.

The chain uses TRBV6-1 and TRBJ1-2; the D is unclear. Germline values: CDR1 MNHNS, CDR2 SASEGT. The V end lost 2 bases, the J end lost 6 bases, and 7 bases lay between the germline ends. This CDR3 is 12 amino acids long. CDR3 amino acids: CASSEPYDGYTF. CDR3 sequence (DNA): TGTGCCAGCAGTGAACCCTACGATGGCTACACCTTC.

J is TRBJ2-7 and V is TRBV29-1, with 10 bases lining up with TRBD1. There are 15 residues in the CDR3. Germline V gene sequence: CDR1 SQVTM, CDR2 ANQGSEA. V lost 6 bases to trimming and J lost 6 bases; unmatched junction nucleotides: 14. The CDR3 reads CSVGGGQGIFGEQYF. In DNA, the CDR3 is TGCAGCGTAGGGGGGGGACAGGGGATTTTTGGCGAGCAGTACTTC.

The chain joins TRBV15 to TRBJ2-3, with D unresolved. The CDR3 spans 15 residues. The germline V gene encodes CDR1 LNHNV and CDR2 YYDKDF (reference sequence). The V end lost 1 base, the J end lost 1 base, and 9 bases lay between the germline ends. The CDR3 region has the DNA TGTGCCACCAGCAGAGGTGGGCAACGCACAGATACGCAGTATTTT. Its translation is CATSRGGQRTDTQYF.

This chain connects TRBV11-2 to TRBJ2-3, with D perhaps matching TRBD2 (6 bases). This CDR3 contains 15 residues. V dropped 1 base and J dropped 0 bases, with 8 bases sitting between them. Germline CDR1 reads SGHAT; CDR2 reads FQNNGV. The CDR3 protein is CASSLGGTSTDTQYF. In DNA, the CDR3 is TGTGCCAGCAGCTTAGGAGGGACTAGCACAGATACGCAGTATTTT.

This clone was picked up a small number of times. In nucleotides, the CDR3 is TGTGCCAGTAGTACAGGGTTGGGCGGGGGGATCCGCTCTGGGGCCAACGTCCTGACTTTC. It codes for CASSTGLGGGIRSGANVLTF. The rearrangement uses TRBV19 and TRBJ2-6, with TRBD2 identical over 8 bases. The V gene's germline CDR1 is LNHDA and CDR2 SQIVND (reference sequence). With 4 bases clipped from V and 0 bases from J, the junction kept 14 bases outside the gene matches. This CDR3 has 20 amino acids.

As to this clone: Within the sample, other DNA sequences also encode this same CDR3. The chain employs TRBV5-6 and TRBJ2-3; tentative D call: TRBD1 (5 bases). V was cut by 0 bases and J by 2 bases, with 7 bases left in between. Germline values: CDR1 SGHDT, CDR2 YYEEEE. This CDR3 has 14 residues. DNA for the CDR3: TGTGCCAGCAGCTTGGGGGGCCACACAGATACGCAGTATTTT. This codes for CASSLGGHTDTQYF.

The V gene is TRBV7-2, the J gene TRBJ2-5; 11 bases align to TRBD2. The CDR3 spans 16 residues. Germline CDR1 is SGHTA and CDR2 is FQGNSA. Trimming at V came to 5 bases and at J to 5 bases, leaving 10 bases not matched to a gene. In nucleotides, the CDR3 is TGTGCCAGCAGCCCCCAGACTAGCGGGGTCTCGGAGACCCAGTACTTC. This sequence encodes CASSPQTSGVSETQYF.

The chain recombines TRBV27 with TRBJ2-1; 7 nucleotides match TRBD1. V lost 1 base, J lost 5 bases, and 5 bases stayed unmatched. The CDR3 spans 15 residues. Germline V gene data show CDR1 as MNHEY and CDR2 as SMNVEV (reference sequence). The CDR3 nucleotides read TGTGCCAGCAGTTTATGGGGACAGTCCCACAATGAGCAGTTCTTC. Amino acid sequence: CASSLWGQSHNEQFF.

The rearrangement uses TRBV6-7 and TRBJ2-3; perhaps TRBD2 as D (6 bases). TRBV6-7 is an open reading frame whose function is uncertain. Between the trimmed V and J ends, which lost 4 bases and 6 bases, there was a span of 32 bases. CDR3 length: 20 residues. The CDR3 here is CASSSLMGGRDPRKADTQYF. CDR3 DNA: TGTGCCAGCAGTTCCCTAATGGGGGGAAGGGACCCCCGCAAGGCGGATACGCAGTATTTT.

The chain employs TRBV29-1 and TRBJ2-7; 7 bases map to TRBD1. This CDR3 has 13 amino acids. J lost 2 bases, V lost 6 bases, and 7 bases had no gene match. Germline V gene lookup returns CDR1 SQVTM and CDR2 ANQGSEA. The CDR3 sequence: CSVKTGSAYEQYF. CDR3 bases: TGCAGCGTGAAGACAGGGTCCGCCTACGAGCAGTACTTC.

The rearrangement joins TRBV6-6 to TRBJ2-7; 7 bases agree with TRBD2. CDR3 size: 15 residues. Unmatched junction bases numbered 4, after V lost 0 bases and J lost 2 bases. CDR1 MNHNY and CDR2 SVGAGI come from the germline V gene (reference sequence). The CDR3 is CASSYSGGNTYEQYF. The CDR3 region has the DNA TGTGCCAGCAGTTACTCGGGAGGGAACACCTACGAGCAGTACTTC.

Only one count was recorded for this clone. The DNA for the CDR3 is TGTGCCTGGAGTGTAGAGGGGAGGACTGAAGCTTTCTTT. This sequence encodes CAWSVEGRTEAFF. V and J are TRBV30 and TRBJ1-1; D perhaps matches TRBD1 (5 bases). Germline CDR1 is GTSNPN and CDR2 is SVGIG (reference sequence). The CDR3 runs to 13 residues. The ends were cut back, 0 bases at V and 5 bases at J, with 10 bases in the middle.